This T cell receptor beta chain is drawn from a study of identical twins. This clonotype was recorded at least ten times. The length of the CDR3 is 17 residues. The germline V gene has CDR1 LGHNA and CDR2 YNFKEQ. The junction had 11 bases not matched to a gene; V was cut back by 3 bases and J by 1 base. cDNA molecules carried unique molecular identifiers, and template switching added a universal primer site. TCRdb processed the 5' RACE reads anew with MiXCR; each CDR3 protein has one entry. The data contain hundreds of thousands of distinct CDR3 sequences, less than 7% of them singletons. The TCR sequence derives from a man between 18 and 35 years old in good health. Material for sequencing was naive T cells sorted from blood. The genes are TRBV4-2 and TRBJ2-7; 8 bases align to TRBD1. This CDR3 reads CASSHLTGTGSSYEQYF. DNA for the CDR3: TGTGCCAGCAGCCACCTGACCGGGACAGGTTCGTCCTACGAGCAGTACTTC.